These T cell receptor beta chains were read from a single sample in a study of T cell changes during pregnancy in multiple sclerosis. TCRdb keeps only in-frame clones here, not all; method: immunoSEQ multiplex PCR. The sample contains about 65,000 clones, 85% to 95% of which appear only once. The sequences come from CD8+ T cells from peripheral blood mononuclear cells, collected in the third trimester of pregnancy. Every receptor here comes from a female donor in good health, enrolled as a control in a pregnancy study. The CDR3 runs from the conserved cysteine through the conserved F or W. The order of the fields is J gene, V gene, clone size, CDR3 protein. Clone size, where shown, is once, few, many, or a class for clones that have expanded.

TRBJ2-3	TRBV19	NA	CATSGSGADTQYF
TRBJ2-7	TRBV27	NA	CASTSGDEQYF
TRBJ2-7	TRBV5-6	once	CASSFVTGGYEQYF
TRBJ2-2	TRBV9	NA	CASTDTGYNGELFF
TRBJ1-2	TRBV4-3	NA	CASSQDPVRYYEGYTF
TRBJ1-1	TRBV7-3	NA	CASSLTSGGEAFF
TRBJ1-2	TRBV7-9	NA	CASRSDSYGYTF
TRBJ1-1	TRBV27	few	CASSQGGTEAFF
TRBJ1-2	TRBV6-5	few	CASSYSTVPNRYGYTF
TRBJ1-1	TRBV2	NA	CASSEYLGTGGRGTEAFF
TRBJ2-5	TRBV9	NA	CASSVTTGAQETQYF
TRBJ1-5	TRBV18	NA	CASSPGQGNQPQHF
TRBJ2-1	TRBV27	NA	CASSFGQGAYNEQFF
TRBJ2-7	TRBV4-3	NA	CASSQGYSYEQYF
TRBJ1-4	TRBV4-2	once	CASSQDISSKLFF
TRBJ2-6	TRBV30	NA	CAWSVPAGGGSGANVLTF
TRBJ1-2	TRBV19	NA	CASSVRDYNYGYTF
TRBJ2-1	TRBV27	NA	CASSLEGGGDEQFF
TRBJ1-2	TRBV6-5	NA	CASSNQGISRGYTF
TRBJ2-1	TRBV4-3	NA	CASSQDGGADEQFF
TRBJ2-1	TRBV5-6	NA	CASSPGQGYNEQFF
TRBJ2-6	TRBV5-5	NA	CASSRGQGSSGANVLTF